This TCR beta chain emerged from a study of blood T cell repertoires in COVID-19. TCRdb's table, derived via immunoSEQ multiplex PCR, lists solely in-frame clones and lacks some. The data contain 350,000 or so clones, about 90% of them singletons. Across about 22 US areas, participants ranged in age from about 18 to 100 years. The CDR3 consists of 13 residues. With 5 bases clipped from V and 4 bases from J, the junction kept 3 bases outside the gene matches. CDR1 is MDHEN, CDR2 SYDVKM, per germline. The clonotype was recovered from a woman aged 25 to 39 who had been exposed to COVID-19. The sample was PBMCs or T cells enriched from blood (not recorded which). The chain carries TRBV28 and TRBJ1-2; TRBD1 aligns across 8 bases. The CDR3 DNA is TGTGCCAGCAGTCGGACAGGGAGCTATGGCTACACCTTC. This codes for CASSRTGSYGYTF.